This T cell receptor beta chain was sequenced for a study of OX40 agonist ivuxolimab in advanced cancers. The germline V gene encodes CDR1 SNHLY and CDR2 FYNNEI. The CDR3 runs 14 residues. The ends were cut back, 10 bases at V and 4 bases at J, with 19 bases in the middle. Measured with immunoSEQ multiplex PCR; TCRdb has only the in-frame clones, and not every one. The table has under 25,000 clones, around two thirds seen once; the top ten hold 33%. This chain links TRBV2 with TRBJ1-1; a weak D match, TRBD1 (6 bases). This receptor was taken from an adult with an advanced solid tumor such as melanoma, head and neck, liver or kidney cancer. The sample in question was CD4+ or CD8+ T cells sorted from blood, obtained in a trial of the OX40 agonist ivuxolimab. The CDR3 nucleotides are TGTGCCACCGGGGGGCAGGCCTCGATCACTGAAGCTTTCTTT. It specifies CATGGQASITEAFF.